Listed below are T cell receptor beta chains from one sample, sequenced in a study of blood T cell repertoires in COVID-19. TCRdb's copy holds only in-frame clones and misses some; the assay was immunoSEQ multiplex PCR. This sample has about 140,000 clones; roughly 76% occur once, and the top ten carry roughly 9%. The sequenced sample consisted of peripheral blood. Receptors were obtained from a woman aged 50 to 65 with active or convalescent COVID-19. CDR3s include the opening cysteine and the closing phenylalanine or tryptophan. The D gene is left open where the match is weak. Where a row states a size, it is once, few, many or the class of an expanded clone; other rows omit it.

cdr3_aa cdr3_nt d_call j_call cdr3_length clone_size v_call
CASNFPPSGSYTDTQYF TGTGCCAGCAACTTCCCGCCTAGCGGGTCCTACACAGATACGCAGTATTTT TRBD2 TRBJ2-3 17 . TRBV7-9
CASSPYRGGTEAFF TGTGCCAGCTCACCGTACAGGGGGGGGACTGAAGCTTTCTTT TRBD1 TRBJ1-1 14 . TRBV18
CASSPQGASLLDTQYF TGTGCCAGCTCACCACAGGGGGCCTCCCTTCTGGATACGCAGTATTTT TRBD1 TRBJ2-3 16 . TRBV18
CASSEGGGSPLHF TGTGCCAGCAGTGAAGGGGGCGGTTCACCCCTCCACTTT . TRBJ1-6 13 . TRBV2
CSVDGTAYNEQFF TGCAGCGTTGACGGGACAGCATACAATGAGCAGTTCTTC TRBD1 TRBJ2-1 13 once TRBV29-1
CASSSSGGRDEQFF TGTGCCAGCAGTTCCTCAGGGGGCAGGGATGAGCAGTTCTTC TRBD1 TRBJ2-1 14 . TRBV28
CASSRTRTDTQYF TGTGCCAGCAGCCGGACTAGAACAGATACGCAGTATTTT TRBD2 TRBJ2-3 13 . TRBV11-3
CASIQGGAWEAFF TGTGCCAGCATTCAAGGGGGGGCGTGGGAAGCTTTCTTT . TRBJ1-1 13 . TRBV28
CASFETGTANGYTF TGTGCCAGCTTCGAAACTGGGACAGCGAATGGCTACACCTTC TRBD1 TRBJ1-2 14 . TRBV6-5
CASSQVFYSSYEQYF TGTGCCAGCAGCCAAGTCTTTTACAGCTCCTACGAGCAGTACTTC . TRBJ2-7 15 . TRBV4-2
CASSEFRQGGYEQYF TGTGCCAGCAGTGAATTCCGACAGGGGGGGTACGAGCAGTACTTC TRBD1 TRBJ2-7 15 . TRBV25-1
CASSQGGLTDTQYF TGTGCCAGTAGTCAAGGGGGCCTCACAGATACGCAGTATTTT TRBD1 TRBJ2-3 14 once TRBV19
CAISDGSVPITDTQYF TGTGCCATCAGTGACGGTTCGGTGCCCATCACAGATACGCAGTATTTT . TRBJ2-3 16 few TRBV10-3
CASNSFYGYTF TGTGCCAGCAACAGCTTCTATGGCTACACCTTC . TRBJ1-2 11 . TRBV28
CSASPQLNTEAFF TGCAGTGCTAGTCCACAGCTGAACACTGAAGCTTTCTTT . TRBJ1-1 13 . TRBV20-1
CASSSLGLAGDAVEQYF TGTGCCAGCAGTTCCCTAGGACTAGCGGGAGATGCGGTCGAGCAGTACTTC TRBD2 TRBJ2-7 17 few TRBV27
CASSLGSGAGGFNEQFF TGCGCCAGCAGCTTGGGGTCTGGAGCGGGGGGCTTCAATGAGCAGTTCTTC TRBD2 TRBJ2-1 17 . TRBV5-1
CSVGWAGGVDTEAFF TGCAGCGTTGGGTGGGCAGGGGGCGTTGACACTGAAGCTTTCTTT TRBD1 TRBJ1-1 15 . TRBV29-1
CASSPDRAPSNEETQYF TGTGCCAGCTCACCTGACAGGGCCCCAAGTAATGAGGAGACCCAGTACTTC TRBD1 TRBJ2-5 17 . TRBV18
CASSNGPTRGGYTF TGTGCCAGCAGTAATGGGCCGACCCGCGGGGGCTACACCTTC . TRBJ1-2 14 many TRBV6-2/TRBV6-3
CASSLEGKNYGYTF TGTGCCAGCAGCTTAGAGGGAAAGAACTATGGCTACACCTTC . TRBJ1-2 14 few TRBV5-4
CASSEALGWTGNTIYF TGTGCCAGCAGTGAAGCGCTGGGCTGGACTGGAAACACCATATATTTT . TRBJ1-3 16 . TRBV2
CASSFSVTNEKLFF TGTGCCAGCAGCTTTTCGGTGACAAATGAAAAACTGTTTTTT . TRBJ1-4 14 . TRBV11-2
CASSLGGPGTEAFF TGTGCCAGCAGCTTAGGAGGGCCGGGCACTGAAGCTTTCTTT . TRBJ1-1 14 few TRBV7-9
CATSRTGLKEGVGGEQYF TGTGCCACCAGCAGGACGGGGTTAAAGGAGGGAGTCGGTGGCGAGCAGTACTTC . TRBJ2-7 18 . TRBV15
CASSGWTGVNGYTF TGTGCCAGCAGTGGATGGACAGGGGTCAATGGCTACACCTTC TRBD1 TRBJ1-2 14 few TRBV6-6
CASSQAGLSNEKLFF TGTGCCAGCAGCCAAGCAGGCCTCAGTAATGAAAAACTGTTTTTT . TRBJ1-4 15 . TRBV3-1/TRBV3-2
CSATTGGDTEAFF TGCAGCGCTACTACAGGGGGGGACACTGAAGCTTTCTTT TRBD1 TRBJ1-1 13 . TRBV29-1
CASSQDWGANTEAFF TGCGCCAGCAGCCAAGATTGGGGAGCGAACACTGAAGCTTTCTTT . TRBJ1-1 15 few TRBV4-3
CATQRGGNSNQPQHF TGTGCCACCCAAAGGGGGGGGAATAGCAATCAGCCCCAGCATTTT . TRBJ1-5 15 . TRBV15
CASRAQGLREPQHF TGTGCCAGCAGAGCACAGGGACTAAGGGAGCCCCAGCATTTT . TRBJ1-5 14 few TRBV2
CASSYGAAGPGDTQYF TGTGCCAGCAGTTACGGGGCCGCGGGACCTGGGGATACGCAGTATTTT . TRBJ2-3 16 . TRBV6-5
CASSQAEGGLDYGYTF TGCGCCAGCAGCCAAGCAGAGGGAGGTCTCGACTATGGCTACACCTTC . TRBJ1-2 16 . TRBV4-1
CASSVEETAYGYTF TGTGCCAGCAGCGTAGAGGAGACAGCCTATGGCTACACCTTC . TRBJ1-2 14 . TRBV9
CASSLTRYLKPGGELFF TGTGCCAGCAGCTTGACTCGGTACTTAAAACCGGGCGGGGAGCTGTTTTTT . TRBJ2-2 17 . TRBV5-6
CASSFGQGNYGYTF TGTGCCAGCAGTTTCGGGCAGGGGAACTATGGCTACACCTTC . TRBJ1-2 14 once TRBV28
CAKRFYRRENEKLFF TGCGCCAAACGATTTTACAGACGCGAAAATGAAAAACTGTTTTTT . TRBJ1-4 15 . TRBV23-1
CASSPVLESETQYF TGTGCCAGCTCCCCAGTCCTCGAGTCGGAGACCCAGTACTTC . TRBJ2-5 14 . TRBV18
CASSREAGRQETQYF TGCGCCAGCAGCAGGGAGGCGGGTCGCCAAGAGACCCAGTACTTC . TRBJ2-5 15 . TRBV5-1
CASSFARGTEAFF TGTGCCAGCAGCTTTGCCAGGGGGACTGAAGCTTTCTTT TRBD1 TRBJ1-1 13 . TRBV7-2
CSASVLVAGVGYEQYF TGCAGTGCTAGTGTGTTGGTAGCGGGAGTGGGGTACGAGCAGTACTTC TRBD2 TRBJ2-7 16 . TRBV20-1
CASSYSGSSYNEQFF TGTGCCAGCAGTTACTCAGGGAGCTCCTACAATGAGCAGTTCTTC . TRBJ2-1 15 . TRBV6-5
CATSDGLAGQETQYF TGTGCCACCAGTGACGGACTAGCGGGGCAAGAGACCCAGTACTTC TRBD2 TRBJ2-5 15 . TRBV24-1
CASSPPLTGVGNTIYF TGTGCCAGCAGTCCCCCTTTGACAGGGGTGGGAAACACCATATATTTT TRBD1 TRBJ1-3 16 . TRBV28
CASSLGTVDTEAFF TGTGCCAGCAGCCTCGGGACAGTCGACACTGAAGCTTTCTTT TRBD1 TRBJ1-1 14 . TRBV5-6
CASSNGLAKNIQYF TGTGCCAGCAGTAACGGACTAGCCAAAAACATTCAGTACTTC . TRBJ2-4 14 . TRBV6-5
CASSLRQGSGRAEQYF TGTGCCAGCTCACTACGACAGGGTAGTGGGAGAGCCGAGCAGTACTTC TRBD1 TRBJ2-7 16 . TRBV18
CASSLPGYQETQYF TGTGCCAGCAGTTTACCAGGATATCAAGAGACCCAGTACTTC . TRBJ2-5 14 . TRBV28
CASSLVQVNTEAFF TGTGCCAGCAGCTTAGTGCAGGTGAACACTGAAGCTTTCTTT . TRBJ1-1 14 . TRBV7-9
CASSPDRAGQPQHF TGTGCCAGCAGTCCGGACAGGGCGGGTCAGCCCCAGCATTTT TRBD1 TRBJ1-5 14 . TRBV6-6
CASSDPGLFPYEQYF TGTGCCAGCAGTGACCCCGGACTGTTCCCCTACGAGCAGTACTTC . TRBJ2-7 15 . TRBV25-1
CASRPWGESETQYF TGTGCCAGCAGGCCTTGGGGGGAGAGTGAGACCCAGTACTTC . TRBJ2-5 14 . TRBV27
CASSLEGNPYNEQFF TGTGCCAGCAGCTTGGAGGGGAACCCCTACAATGAGCAGTTCTTC . TRBJ2-1 15 . TRBV7-3
CASSAAGGGYSPLHF TGTGCCAGCAGCGCTGCGGGGGGTGGGTATTCACCCCTCCACTTT . TRBJ1-6 15 . TRBV2